The clone carrying this TCR beta chain was picked up a small number of times. V gave up 0 bases and J gave up 7 bases; unmatched junction bases: 3. From germline, CDR1 is SGHRS and CDR2 YFSETQ. This CDR3 is built from 14 residues. The record originates from a study of blood T cell repertoires in COVID-19. Libraries were prepared by immunoSEQ multiplex PCR; TCRdb keeps only in-frame clonotypes and omits some of them. The repertoire holds nearly 350,000 clones, with 88% as singletons. Sequenced: peripheral blood. The sequence came from a woman in her seventies with COVID-19, enrolled during active disease. The gene calls are TRBV5-1 and TRBJ1-3, with 8 bases lining up with TRBD1. CDR3 sequence reads: CASSLDGQGNTIYF. CDR3 nucleotides: TGCGCCAGCAGCTTGGATGGACAGGGTAACACCATATATTTT.